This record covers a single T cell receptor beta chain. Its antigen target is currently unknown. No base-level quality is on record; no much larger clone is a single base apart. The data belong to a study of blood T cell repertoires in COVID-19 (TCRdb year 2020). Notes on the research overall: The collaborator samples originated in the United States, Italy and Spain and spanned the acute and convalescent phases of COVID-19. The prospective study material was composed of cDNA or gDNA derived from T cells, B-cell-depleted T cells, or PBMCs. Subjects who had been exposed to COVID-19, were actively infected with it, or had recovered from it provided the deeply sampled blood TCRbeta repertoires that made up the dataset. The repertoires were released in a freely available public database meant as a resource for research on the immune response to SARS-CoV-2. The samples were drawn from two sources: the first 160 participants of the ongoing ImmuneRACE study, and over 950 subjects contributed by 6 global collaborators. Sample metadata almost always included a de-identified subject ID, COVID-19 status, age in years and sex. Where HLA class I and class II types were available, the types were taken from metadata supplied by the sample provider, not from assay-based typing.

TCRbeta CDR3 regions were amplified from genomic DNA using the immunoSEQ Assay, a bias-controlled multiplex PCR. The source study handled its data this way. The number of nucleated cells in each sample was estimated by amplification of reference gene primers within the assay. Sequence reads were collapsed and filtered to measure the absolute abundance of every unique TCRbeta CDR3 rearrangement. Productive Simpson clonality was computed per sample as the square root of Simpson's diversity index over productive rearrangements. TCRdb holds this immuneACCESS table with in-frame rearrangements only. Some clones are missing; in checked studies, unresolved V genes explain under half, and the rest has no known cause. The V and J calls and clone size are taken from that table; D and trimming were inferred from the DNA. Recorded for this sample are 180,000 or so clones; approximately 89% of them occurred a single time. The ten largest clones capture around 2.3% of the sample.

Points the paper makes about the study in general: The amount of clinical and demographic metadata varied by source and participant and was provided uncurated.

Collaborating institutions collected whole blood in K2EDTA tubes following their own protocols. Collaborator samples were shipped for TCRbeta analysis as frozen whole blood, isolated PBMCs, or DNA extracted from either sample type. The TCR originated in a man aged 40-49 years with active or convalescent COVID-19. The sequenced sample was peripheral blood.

The DNA is TGTGCCAGCAGCTTACAACAGGGGATTAGCAATCAGCCCCAGCATTTT. It encodes CASSLQQGISNQPQHF. The chain employs TRBV11-3 and TRBJ1-5; a stretch of 7 junction bases matches TRBD1. The CDR3 starts with the cysteine, ends with the phenylalanine, and has 16 residues. Here the CDR3 DNA is all that survives: 48 bases in frame from base 1. Taken from the germline V gene, the CDR1 and CDR2 loops are SGHNT and YENEEA. Germline trimming: 2 bases from V, 0 bases from J; junction bases outside gene matches: 4.